The source of this T cell receptor (beta chain) is a study of shared clonotypes between healthy human individuals. Study-wide points: For naive CD4 cells, 4.5% to 6.5% of clonotypes were shared across four donors.

Donors, healthy HIV-negative adults, lacked recent acute infections or vaccinations. TCRdb's copy holds only in-frame clones and misses some; the assay was immunoSEQ multiplex PCR. Of more than 2 million clones in the sample, roughly 94% were seen once. CDR1 is SGHNT, CDR2 YYREEE, per germline (reference sequence). Trimming removed 2 bases at V and 10 bases at J, with 7 bases between. There are 11 residues in the CDR3. Comment on this clone: The target antigen is unknown.

This rearrangement joins TRBV5-4 to TRBJ2-1, with D possibly being TRBD1 or TRBD2 (5 bases each). The TCR originated in a man aged 18 to 35 in good health. Sequencing input: naive CD4+ T cells sorted from blood. Subset described: CD45RA+ positively selected. The CDR3 protein is CASSFEGEQFF. CDR3 sequence (DNA): TGTGCCAGCAGCTTTGAGGGGGAGCAGTTCTTC.